These 19 T cell receptor beta chains were sequenced from one sample in a study of T cell repertoires in cytomegalovirus infection. No antigen has been assigned to these receptors. TCRdb analysed the reads with MiXCR anew, one entry per CDR3 protein. Of some 920,000 distinct CDR3 sequences in the sample, around 31% are singletons; the top ten hold over 11%. Sequencing used cultured CD8+ T cells from PBMCs, obtained from culture after CMV antigen stimulation. These receptors were obtained from a human donor in good health (CMV status not recorded). Some clones in this sample may be carry-over from other donors' samples.

The V call is TRBV9, the J call TRBJ2-3, with D possibly being TRBD1 or TRBD2 (6 bases each). CDR3 length equals 15 residues. Germline CDR1 is SGDLS and CDR2 is YYNGEE. The V end was cut by 4 bases, the J end by 0 bases, with 12 bases between. The CDR3 DNA follows: TGTGCCAGCAGCATTCAGGGGAGGAGCACAGATACGCAGTATTTT. It codes for CASSIQGRSTDTQYF.

The table lists this clonotype with a few counts. V is TRBV7-2 and J is TRBJ2-4; no reliable D call. This CDR3 contains 13 residues. Germline CDR1 and CDR2: SGHTA and FQGNSA. V was cut by 8 bases and J by 0 bases, with 8 bases left in between. The CDR3, as DNA: TGTGCCAGCGGTTCGATAGCCAAAAACATTCAGTACTTC. It codes for CASGSIAKNIQYF.

J is TRBJ1-1 and V is TRBV6-2 or TRBV6-3; 7 bases match TRBD1. The CDR3 is 14 residues long. J lost 8 bases, V lost 0 bases, and 6 bases had no gene match. Germline V gene sequence: CDR1 MNHEY, CDR2 SVGEGT. The CDR3 spells CASSYSGTEYEAFF. The CDR3 DNA sequence: TGTGCCAGCAGTTACTCCGGGACAGAATACGAAGCTTTCTTT.

The chain links TRBV20-1 to TRBJ1-1; tentative D call: TRBD1 (5 bases). Trimming cost V 0 bases and J 2 bases, with 10 bases left between them. The CDR3 is 14 amino acids. The V gene's germline CDR1 is DFQATT and CDR2 SNEGSKA (reference sequence). The CDR3 sequence: CSARDRAKNTEAFF. CDR3 DNA: TGCAGTGCTAGAGACAGGGCCAAAAACACTGAAGCTTTCTTT.

This chain uses TRBV12-3 or TRBV12-4 with TRBJ2-1, with no clear D. The germline V and J ends were trimmed by 3 bases and 8 bases, with 14 bases remaining between them. CDR3 size: 14 residues. The CDR3 loop reads CASSFPPRTDEQFF. The CDR3 nucleotides are TGTGCCAGCAGTTTCCCCCCCAGGACGGATGAGCAGTTCTTC.

The chain couples TRBV27 to TRBJ2-7; the D call may be TRBD1 or TRBD2 (6 bases each). CDR1 and CDR2 from the germline V gene are MNHEY and SMNVEV (reference sequence). V lost 2 bases and J lost 3, with 20 bases in between. CDR3 length: 17 amino acids. The DNA of the CDR3 is TGTGCCAGCAGTTTAACCCCCGGGGGCCTCTCTATCTACGAGCAGTACTTC. Translation gives CASSLTPGGLSIYEQYF.

The chain has TRBV12-3 or TRBV12-4 and TRBJ2-5; D uncertain. This CDR3 region has 12 residues. This CDR3 reads CATAGSQETQYF. In nucleotides, the CDR3 is TGTGCTACTGCCGGCAGTCAAGAGACCCAGTACTTC.

This chain joins TRBV20-1 and TRBJ2-2, with 7 bases aligning to TRBD1. The V segment lost 6 bases and the J segment 0 bases; nucleotides outside the gene matches: 4. This CDR3 is built from 14 residues. Germline CDR1 and CDR2: DFQATT and SNEGSKA (reference sequence). CDR3 DNA: TGCAGTGCACCCGGGACAGCGAACACCGGGGAGCTGTTTTTT. Translated, it gives CSAPGTANTGELFF.

The chain joins TRBV6-5 to TRBJ1-2, with TRBD1 matching over 8 bases. Trimming at V came to 6 bases and at J to 6 bases, leaving 30 bases not matched to a gene. CDR3 length: 21 amino acids. Germline CDR1 MNHEY, CDR2 SVGAGI. The CDR3 loop reads CASSPVFGSPTQLTGGDGYTF. CDR3 DNA: TGTGCCAGCAGCCCCGTGTTTGGGTCCCCAACGCAACTAACAGGGGGAGATGGCTACACCTTC.

This chain connects TRBV7-2 to TRBJ2-5, with 9 nucleotides matching TRBD2. Germline V gives CDR1 SGHTA, CDR2 FQGNSA. The V gene end was trimmed by 1 base and the J gene end by 4 bases; junction bases not matched to a gene: 4. CDR3 length equals 15 residues. The CDR3: CASSLGSSGVETQYF. The CDR3 DNA follows: TGTGCCAGCAGCTTAGGTTCTAGCGGGGTAGAGACCCAGTACTTC. The complete variable domain, with remaining parts taken from reference TRBV7-2 and TRBJ2-5, reads GAGVSQSPSNKVTEKGKDVELRCDPISGHTALYWYRQSLGQGLEFLIYFQGNSAPDKSGLPSDRFSAERTGGSVSTLTIQRTQQEDSAVYLCASSLGSSGVETQYFGPGTRLLVL.

This clonotype was counted many times. This sequence joins TRBV12-3 or TRBV12-4 and TRBJ1-2, with D maybe TRBD1 (6 bases). The CDR3 length is 14 residues. V was clipped by 3 bases and J by 6 bases, with 14 bases between them. DNA for the CDR3: TGTGCCAGCAGTTTCGGGACAATCGCGGATGGCTACACCTTC. This sequence encodes CASSFGTIADGYTF.

This clonotype was observed a few times. The J gene is TRBJ2-5, the V gene TRBV15, with TRBD2 as a possible D gene (6 bases). Germline V lookup: CDR1 LNHNV, CDR2 YYDKDF (reference sequence). Trimming left V 0 bases short and J 4 bases short, with 12 bases between. The CDR3 runs 15 residues. In DNA, the CDR3 is TGTGCCACCAGCAGAGATCGGGGGAACCTAGAGACCCAGTACTTC. Amino acid sequence: CATSRDRGNLETQYF.

The J gene is TRBJ2-5, the V gene TRBV10-3; D tentatively fits TRBD1 or TRBD2 (5 bases each). The CDR3 has 16 residues. CDR1 is ENHRY and CDR2 is SYGVKD in the germline V gene. Trimming shortened V by 6 bases and J by 5 bases, and 22 bases separated the two germline ends. The CDR3 DNA is TGTGCCATCAGCTATCAGGACAACCGGGGAGTGGAGACCCAGTACTTC. Its translation: CAISYQDNRGVETQYF.

The V gene is TRBV9, the J gene TRBJ1-1; D may be TRBD1 (5 bases). Looked up from germline, CDR1 is SGDLS and CDR2 is YYNGEE. Trimming took 0 bases from V and 7 from J, leaving 16 bases between them. The CDR3 covers 15 residues. CDR3 DNA sequence: TGTGCCAGCAGCGTAGACGGAGGGGATGGGAATGAAGCTTTCTTT. Amino acid sequence: CASSVDGGDGNEAFF.

This clonotype was found a few times. CDR3 sequence: CASSDWTEWETQYF. CDR3 nucleotide sequence: TGTGCCAGCAGCGACTGGACAGAATGGGAGACCCAGTACTTC. This chain links TRBV6-1 with TRBJ2-5; tentative D call: TRBD1 (6 bases). V was trimmed by 6 bases and J by 5 bases, leaving 16 bases between them. The CDR3 extends over 14 amino acids. CDR1 is MNHNS, CDR2 SASEGT, per germline.

V and J are TRBV2 and TRBJ2-5; D call uncertain. V was shortened by 5 bases and J by 4 bases, with 5 bases between the two germline ends. In germline, CDR1 is SNHLY, CDR2 FYNNEI. The CDR3 is 11 residues long. CDR3 nucleotides: TGTGCCAGCAGTCTTCCAGAGACCCAGTACTTC. Translating it yields CASSLPETQYF.

This clonotype was recorded many times. J is TRBJ1-2 and V is TRBV12-3 or TRBV12-4, with TRBD1 matching over 8 bases. J lost 5 bases, V lost 8 bases, and 4 bases had no gene match. The CDR3 sequence is 12 residues long. Here the CDR3 reads CASATGGYGYTF. The CDR3 DNA reads TGTGCCAGCGCCACAGGGGGGTATGGCTACACCTTC.

This clonotype was recorded at least ten times. The chain employs TRBV7-8 and TRBJ1-5, with D unclear. This CDR3 is 16 amino acids long. The germline gives CDR1 SGHVS, CDR2 FQNEAQ. Trimming took off 5 bases at V and 3 bases at J, with 17 bases between the two ends. As DNA, the CDR3 is TGTGCCAGCAGCCTACGGACTGCAGCTATCAATCAGCCCCAGCATTTT. This codes for CASSLRTAAINQPQHF.

This clonotype showed up just a few times. V gene TRBV10-2 combines with J gene TRBJ1-6; no clear D gene. The CDR3 length is 14 residues. Germline V gives CDR1 WSHSY, CDR2 SAAADI. V lost 8 bases, J lost 0 bases, and 8 bases lay in between. CDR3 bases: TGCGCCAGCCACCCGAGCTCCTATAATTCACCCCTCCACTTT. Translation: CASHPSSYNSPLHF.